This record covers a single T cell receptor beta chain. Its antigen is not identified. Both 60 Vbeta primers and 13 Jbeta primers went into the PCR. The protocol was immunoSEQ multiplex PCR, while the TCRdb copy is restricted to in-frame clones and leaves out a portion. In the table there are some 150,000 clones, about four fifths of which are singletons. The CDR3 runs to 16 residues. With 4 bases removed from V and 4 bases from J, the gap between germline ends came to 17 bases. Germline V gene lookup returns CDR1 SGHRS and CDR2 YFSETQ. This sample is drawn from a study of cytomegalovirus exposure and HLA in healthy donors. On the study more broadly: Around 89 million unique TCRs from HLA-typed donors made up an early data release. Clustering assigned about four fifths of the 350 to 400 genotyped donors to the Caucasian-associated ancestry cluster. Notes on the study in general: Previous analysis showed most TCR beta V segments were productive about 87% or about 30% of the time.

The chain links TRBV5-1 to TRBJ2-2; D might be TRBD2 (7 bases). This clonotype was obtained from a male donor in good health and CMV-seronegative. Sequencing input: PBMCs. CDR3 protein: CASSRRGGLGTGELFF. The CDR3 bases are TGCGCCAGCAGCCGGAGGGGGGGCCTAGGCACCGGGGAGCTGTTTTTT.